This T cell receptor beta chain was profiled in a study of shared clonotypes between healthy human individuals (dated by TCRdb to the early 2020s). Looking at the study overall: A few men and a couple of women, aged 18 to 49 years, made up the cohort. For each donor, three plates each were used for CD4 naive and CD4 memory, two plates were used for CD8 naive, and one plate was used for CD8 memory. To estimate repertoire size and how much clonotype sharing occurs between individuals, the study deeply sequenced the blood TCR repertoires of roughly 5 healthy adults. To increase sequencing depth and limit assay-specific biases, TCR repertoire library preparation and sequencing were carried out by different laboratories using diverse techniques. Each donor's leukapheresis produced roughly between about 0.85 and 10 billion PBMCs.

Donors were healthy HIV-negative adults with no recently reported acute infections or vaccinations. Only Caucasian adults living in Nashville, Tennessee, USA were represented among the donors. CD4+ T cells were enriched by magnetic negative selection; naive cells were then positively selected on CD45RA, and the negative fraction formed the memory subset. After blood collection by leukapheresis, PBMCs were isolated using Ficoll-Histopaque density gradient centrifugation and then cryopreserved in the vapor phase of liquid nitrogen. Purity and quantity of every magnetically sorted T cell population were checked by analytical flow cytometry. From each sorted fraction, genomic DNA was isolated and quantified by UV absorbance on a Nanodrop 2000c. Comments on this clone: This clone's antigen is unknown. No much larger clone exists at a distance of one base, and base qualities are not known.

V is trimmed back by 6 bases and J by 1 base, and the junction contains 6 bases that no gene match accounts for. Reading from cysteine to phenylalanine, the CDR3 counts 15 amino acids. The DNA shown is the 45-base CDR3, in frame from base 1. Taken from the germline V gene, the CDR1 and CDR2 loops are SGHAT and FQNNGV. TCR CDR3 regions were amplified from genomic DNA by multiplex PCR using the deep immunoSEQ assay. Genomic DNA extracted from each cell subset was distributed evenly over all wells of several immunoSEQ 96-well plates, and each plate served as one replicate. For sorted subsets, 150 to 250 ng of genomic DNA, equivalent to 25,000 to 35,000 T cell genomes, went into each replicate PCR. Purified libraries were quantified with a Qubit 3.0 fluorometer, sized on a Bioanalyzer 2100, and re-quantified with the KAPA Library Quantification kit. Each immunoSEQ 96-well plate was sequenced on its own single-read 150-cycle Illumina NextSeq 550 flow cell. The authors processed their data as follows. Because the immunoSEQ output held only junctional sequences and lacked quality scores, the filtering could not match the filtering applied to full-length reads. Sequences were annotated with PyIR, a Python wrapper for IgBLAST v1.9, and V/J genes and CDR3 were assigned using IMGT germline references. Reads were filtered out if the reads had weak V/J assignments (E-value above 1e-6), no CDR3, stop codons, out-of-frame junctions, or ambiguous translated residues. V3J clonotypes were defined by identical inferred V gene, J gene, and CDR3 amino acid sequence. To compute the percentage overlap between repertoires, the number of shared unique clonotypes was divided by the size of the smaller repertoire. Repertoire richness was assessed with RTK rarefaction, the Chao1 estimator, and Recon v2.1 estimates of unobserved clonotypes. Generation probabilities were computed with OLGA for all TCRbeta clonotypes obtained by the gDNA method from a handful of donors. The clones in this table, taken by TCRdb from immuneACCESS, are in-frame only. Not every clone is retained; where verified, under half of the shortfall comes from an unresolved V gene, and the cause of the rest is unknown. V and J calls and clone size are those listed in that table; D and trimming were worked out from the DNA. The sample table lists over 2 million clones, roughly 90% of them with a count of one. The top ten clonotypes cover approximately 0.4% of the sample.

Beyond this particular receptor, the publication reports: Compared with non-shared clonotypes, clonotypes shared by all four sorted-subset donors had higher generation probabilities. Naive subsets generally had larger estimated clonotype richness than memory subsets. Pairwise subsampling led to the expectation that sequencing depth would affect the degree of clonotype sharing among donors. Because the study included only a small number of donors, the genetic and exposure-history diversity represented was limited. Incomplete sequencing was indicated by rarefaction of sorted-subset datasets, despite the large sequencing depth. Across four donors, around 5.4% of naive CD4, 3% to 3.5% of naive CD8, around 2.5% of memory CD4, and roughly 0.41% of memory CD8 clonotypes were shared. Only blood was sampled, and tissue TCR repertoires likely differ from those in blood.

The clonotype originates from a man younger than 35 in good health. Some clones in this sample may be carry-over from other donors' samples. The chain couples TRBV11-2 to TRBJ1-3; a stretch of 7 junction bases matches TRBD1. Material: naive CD4+ T cells from PBMCs. The sample's cell subset or site, from its label and the paper: CD45RA+ positively selected. The DNA sequence follows: TGTGCCAGCAGGGGTCAGGGGGTGTCTGGAAACACCATATATTTT. Translated, it gives CASRGQGVSGNTIYF.